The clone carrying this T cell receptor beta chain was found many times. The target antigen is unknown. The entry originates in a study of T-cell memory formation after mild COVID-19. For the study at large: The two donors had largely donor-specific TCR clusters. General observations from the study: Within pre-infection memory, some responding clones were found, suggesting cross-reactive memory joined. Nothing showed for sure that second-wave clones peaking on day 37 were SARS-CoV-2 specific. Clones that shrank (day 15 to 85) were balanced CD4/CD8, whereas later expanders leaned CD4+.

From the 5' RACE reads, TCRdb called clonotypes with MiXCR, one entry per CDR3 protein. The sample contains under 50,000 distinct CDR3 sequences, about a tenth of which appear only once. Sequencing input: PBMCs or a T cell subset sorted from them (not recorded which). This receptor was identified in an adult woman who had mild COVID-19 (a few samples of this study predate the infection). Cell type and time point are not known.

This chain's CDR3 is CASSPPGGQRGAQHF. In DNA, the CDR3 is TGTGCCAGCAGTCCCCCGGGAGGCCAACGGGGAGCCCAGCATTTT. J is TRBJ1-5 and V is TRBV12-3 or TRBV12-4; no definite D call. CDR3 length: 15 residues. Deletions cut 5 bases from V and 11 bases from J, with 22 bases between.